The rows below give T cell receptor beta chains drawn from one sample of a study of blood T cell repertoires in COVID-19. Sequencing was performed with immunoSEQ multiplex PCR; in TCRdb, only in-frame clones are kept and a portion is missing. Of some 70,000 clones listed, roughly 89% were seen once; the top ten hold roughly 4.8%. The material sequenced was peripheral blood. These receptors came from a man aged 45-60 years with acute or convalescent COVID-19. Each CDR3 is given with its conserved first and last residue. The D gene is left open where the match is weak. Size is omitted from some rows. Given values are once, few, many or a class for expanded clones.

abundance	d_gene	v_gene	j_gene	CDR3aa	CDR3nt
.	.	TRBV11-3	TRBJ1-1	CASRSTQNTEAFF	TGTGCCAGCAGGTCGACACAGAACACTGAAGCTTTCTTT
once	.	TRBV19	TRBJ2-2	CASSIASSTGELFF	TGTGCCAGTAGTATAGCATCGAGTACCGGGGAGCTGTTTTTT
.	.	TRBV11-2	TRBJ1-1	CASRDQGRNTEAFF	TGTGCCAGCAGAGATCAGGGGCGCAACACTGAAGCTTTCTTT
.	TRBD2	TRBV11-2	TRBJ2-7	CASSYGSGSSYEQYF	TGTGCCAGCAGCTACGGAAGCGGGAGCTCCTACGAGCAGTACTTC
.	TRBD1	TRBV4-1	TRBJ1-1	CASSPTGQGVTEAFF	TGCGCCAGCAGCCCAACGGGACAGGGAGTTACTGAAGCTTTCTTT
.	TRBD1	TRBV29-1	TRBJ2-5	CSVEPGGGTQYF	TGCAGCGTTGAGCCAGGGGGCGGGACCCAGTACTTC
.	TRBD1	TRBV29-1	TRBJ2-5	CSVTGGETQYF	TGCAGCGTGACAGGGGGAGAGACCCAGTACTTC
.	.	TRBV6-2/TRBV6-3	TRBJ2-1	CASSYGPGFYNEQFF	TGTGCCAGCAGTTACGGTCCGGGGTTCTACAATGAGCAGTTCTTC
.	TRBD1	TRBV19	TRBJ1-6	CASSMKQGDSPLHF	TGTGCCAGTAGTATGAAACAGGGGGATTCACCCCTCCACTTT
once	TRBD1	TRBV29-1	TRBJ1-2	CSANADRDLGGYTF	TGCAGCGCCAATGCGGACAGGGACCTGGGTGGCTACACCTTC
.	TRBD1	TRBV27	TRBJ2-3	CASSLFTGGLAGSQYF	TGTGCCAGCAGTTTATTTACAGGGGGCTTAGCCGGGTCGCAGTATTTT
.	TRBD1	TRBV5-6	TRBJ2-2	CASSYYRGLISVTGELFF	TGTGCCAGCAGCTACTACAGGGGGCTCATTTCGGTCACCGGGGAGCTGTTTTTT
.	.	TRBV24-1	TRBJ1-2	CATSDVGALEGGYTF	TGTGCCACCAGTGATGTGGGGGCGCTGGAAGGAGGCTACACCTTC
once	TRBD2	TRBV24-1	TRBJ2-1	CATSDPPYPGTSGLFVYEQFF	TGTGCCACCAGTGATCCCCCGTATCCCGGGACTAGCGGGCTCTTCGTTTATGAGCAGTTCTTC
.	.	TRBV6-4	TRBJ2-5	CASSLQGGETQYF	TGTGCCAGCAGTCTTCAGGGCGGAGAGACCCAGTACTTC
few	.	TRBV19	TRBJ1-5	CASSIRRGQPQHF	TGTGCCAGTAGTATAAGGAGGGGTCAGCCCCAGCATTTT
.	.	TRBV18	TRBJ2-7	CASSPTGEQYF	TGTGCCAGCTCACCTACAGGCGAGCAGTACTTC
.	.	TRBV28	TRBJ1-5	CASTSGGHQPQHF	TGTGCCAGCACCTCGGGAGGGCATCAGCCCCAGCATTTT
.	.	TRBV10-3	TRBJ2-2	CAISSSPVMSPTGELFF	TGTGCCATCAGTTCCTCCCCGGTTATGAGCCCTACCGGGGAGCTGTTTTTT
.	.	TRBV6-4	TRBJ1-1	CASSDPSGEVNTEAFF	TGTGCCAGCAGTGACCCAAGCGGGGAAGTGAACACTGAAGCTTTCTTT
.	TRBD1	TRBV4-1	TRBJ2-7	CASSQWGGGAGQDYEQYF	TGCGCCAGCAGCCAGTGGGGTGGTGGCGCGGGACAGGACTACGAGCAGTACTTC
.	.	TRBV19	TRBJ2-3	CASSIVAAPPDTQYF	TGTGCCAGTAGTATTGTGGCAGCGCCACCAGATACGCAGTATTTT
.	TRBD1	TRBV6-4	TRBJ1-1	CASSVSDRGSEAFF	TGTGCCAGCAGTGTTTCTGACAGGGGGTCGGAGGCTTTCTTT
.	TRBD2	TRBV2	TRBJ2-2	CASRGGSPSGSGTGELFF	TGTGCCAGCAGGGGGGGATCTCCTAGCGGGAGCGGGACCGGGGAGCTGTTTTTT
.	.	TRBV30	TRBJ1-6	CAWSPDKHLSYNSPLHF	TGTGCCTGGAGCCCCGACAAGCACCTCTCCTATAATTCACCCCTCCACTTT
.	TRBD1	TRBV6-5	TRBJ2-7	CASSRERQGYEQYF	TGTGCCAGCAGTAGAGAGAGACAGGGCTACGAGCAGTACTTC
.	TRBD2	TRBV11-2	TRBJ2-1	CASSLGLAGSYNEQFF	TGTGCCAGCAGCTTAGGGCTAGCGGGCTCCTACAATGAGCAGTTCTTC
.	.	TRBV3-1/TRBV3-2	TRBJ2-3	CASSPSLTVTDTQYF	TGTGCCAGCAGCCCCTCTCTGACTGTCACAGATACGCAGTATTTT
.	TRBD2	TRBV5-1	TRBJ2-2	CASSLIGRAVTGELFF	TGCGCCAGCAGCTTGATCGGGAGGGCCGTCACCGGGGAGCTGTTTTTT
few	.	TRBV7-8	TRBJ1-2	CASSLERTADNYGYTF	TGTGCCAGCAGCTTGGAAAGGACAGCTGATAACTATGGCTACACCTTC
.	.	TRBV6-4	TRBJ2-5	CASRKLLAFETQYF	TGTGCCAGCAGGAAACTGCTAGCGTTTGAGACCCAGTACTTC
.	.	TRBV5-4	TRBJ2-5	CASSHGQTQETQYF	TGTGCCAGCAGCCACGGACAGACCCAAGAGACCCAGTACTTC
.	TRBD2	TRBV7-2	TRBJ2-7	CASSSQAGGSYEQYF	TGTGCCAGCAGCTCCCAAGCGGGAGGGTCCTACGAGCAGTACTTC
.	.	TRBV24-1	TRBJ2-5	CATSDWEGGQETQYF	TGTGCCACCAGTGATTGGGAGGGGGGCCAAGAGACCCAGTACTTC
.	TRBD1	TRBV24-1	TRBJ1-2	CATSESGGGYGYTF	TGTGCCACCAGTGAATCAGGGGGCGGCTATGGCTACACCTTC
few	TRBD1	TRBV27	TRBJ1-6	CASRPTRQGGSPLHF	TGTGCCAGCAGACCAACGCGACAGGGTGGTTCACCCCTCCACTTT
.	.	TRBV5-8	TRBJ2-3	CASSPSSGPAADTQYF	TGTGCCAGCAGCCCATCCAGCGGACCTGCTGCAGATACGCAGTATTTT
.	.	TRBV29-1	TRBJ2-3	CSVGQGTDTQYF	TGCAGCGTTGGACAGGGCACAGATACGCAGTATTTT
.	.	TRBV5-1	TRBJ2-7	CASSLPVGGEQYF	TGCGCCAGCAGCTTGCCGGTGGGCGGGGAGCAGTACTTC
.	TRBD1	TRBV18	TRBJ2-6	CASSLQGRGANVLTF	TGTGCCAGCTCCTTACAGGGGCGCGGGGCCAACGTCCTGACTTTC
.	TRBD2	TRBV19	TRBJ2-1	CASSLSGSYNEQFF	TGTGCCAGTAGCCTGAGCGGGAGCTACAATGAGCAGTTCTTC
.	TRBD1	TRBV5-5	TRBJ1-2	CASSFEDRVRGGYTF	TGTGCCAGCAGCTTCGAAGACAGGGTGCGAGGTGGCTACACCTTC
.	TRBD1	TRBV30	TRBJ2-5	CAWSVTGTGPRETQYF	TGTGCCTGGAGTGTGACCGGGACAGGGCCCCGGGAGACCCAGTACTTC
.	TRBD1	TRBV6-5	TRBJ1-5	CASRRTGGRSQPQHF	TGTGCCAGCAGACGGACAGGGGGCCGAAGTCAGCCCCAGCATTTT